This TCR beta chain stems from a study of cytomegalovirus exposure and HLA in healthy donors. Study-level points and caveats: Cytomegalovirus status was reportedly diagnosed by the classifier with high specificity and sensitivity. TCR beta chains numbering about 160 were designated cytomegalovirus-associated. In an earlier analysis, productive rearrangement rates for most beta V segments clustered near 87% or 30%.

The PCR was carried out with 60 Vbeta primers and 13 Jbeta primers. TCRdb keeps only in-frame clones here, not all; method: immunoSEQ multiplex PCR. In the table there are fewer than 85,000 clones, roughly 74% of which are singletons. A note on this clone: Its antigen remains unidentified.

Source material: PBMCs. This TCR derives from a man in his forties or fifties in good health and CMV-seronegative.

DNA of the CDR3: TGTGCCAGCTCTCCCGGAACTAGCGGGCCAGGGGGGCAGTTCTTC. Translated, it gives CASSPGTSGPGGQFF. The chain carries TRBV18 and TRBJ2-1; 9 bases are shared with TRBD2. Germline V gene lookup returns CDR1 KGHSH and CDR2 LQKENI. V lost 6 bases and J lost 12; bases outside the gene matches: 15. The CDR3 consists of 15 residues.